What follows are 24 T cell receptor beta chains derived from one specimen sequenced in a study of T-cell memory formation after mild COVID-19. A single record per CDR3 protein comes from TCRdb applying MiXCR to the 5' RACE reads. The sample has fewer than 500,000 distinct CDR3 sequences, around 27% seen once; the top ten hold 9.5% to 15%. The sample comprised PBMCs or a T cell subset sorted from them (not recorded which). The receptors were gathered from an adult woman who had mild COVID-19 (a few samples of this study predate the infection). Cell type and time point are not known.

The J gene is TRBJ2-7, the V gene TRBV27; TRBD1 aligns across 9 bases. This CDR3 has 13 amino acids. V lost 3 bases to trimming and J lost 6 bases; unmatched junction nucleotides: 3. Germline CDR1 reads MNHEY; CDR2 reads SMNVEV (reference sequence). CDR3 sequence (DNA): TGTGCCAGCAGTTTGACAGGGGGGCTCGAGCAGTACTTC. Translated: CASSLTGGLEQYF.

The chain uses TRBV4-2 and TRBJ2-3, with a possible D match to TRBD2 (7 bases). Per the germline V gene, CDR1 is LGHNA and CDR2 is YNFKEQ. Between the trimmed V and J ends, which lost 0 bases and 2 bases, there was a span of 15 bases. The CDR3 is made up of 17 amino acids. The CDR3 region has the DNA TGTGCCAGCAGCCAAGATCCGGGGGGCGGGAACACAGATACGCAGTATTTT. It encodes CASSQDPGGGNTDTQYF.

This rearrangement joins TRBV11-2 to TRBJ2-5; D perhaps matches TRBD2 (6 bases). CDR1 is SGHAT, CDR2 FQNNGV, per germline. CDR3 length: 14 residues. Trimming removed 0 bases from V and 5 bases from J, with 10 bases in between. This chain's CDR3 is CASSLDAGWETQYF. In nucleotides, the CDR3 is TGTGCCAGCAGCTTAGATGCGGGGTGGGAGACCCAGTACTTC. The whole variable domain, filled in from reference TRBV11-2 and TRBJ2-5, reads EAGVAQSPRYKIIEKRQSVAFWCNPISGHATLYWYQQILGQGPKLLIQFQNNGVVDDSQLPKDRFSAERLKGVDSTLKIQPAKLEDSAVYLCASSLDAGWETQYFGPGTRLLVL.

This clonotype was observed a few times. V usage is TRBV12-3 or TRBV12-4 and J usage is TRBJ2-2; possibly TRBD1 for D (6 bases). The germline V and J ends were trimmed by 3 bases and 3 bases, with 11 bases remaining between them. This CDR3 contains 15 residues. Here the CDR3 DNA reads TGTGCCAGCAGTTTTGGGCAGGGGCACACCGGGGAGCTGTTTTTT. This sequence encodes CASSFGQGHTGELFF.

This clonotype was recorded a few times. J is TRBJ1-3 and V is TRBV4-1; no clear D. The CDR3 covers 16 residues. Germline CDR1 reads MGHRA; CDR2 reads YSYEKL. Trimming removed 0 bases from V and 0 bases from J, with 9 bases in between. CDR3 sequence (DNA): TGCGCCAGCAGCCAAGATCCCCACACCTCTGGAAACACCATATATTTT. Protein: CASSQDPHTSGNTIYF.

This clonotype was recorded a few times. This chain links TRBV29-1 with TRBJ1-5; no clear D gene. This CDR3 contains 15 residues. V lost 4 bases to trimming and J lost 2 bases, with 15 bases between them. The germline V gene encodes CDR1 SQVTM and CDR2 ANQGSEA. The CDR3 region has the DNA TGCAGCGTTGCTGAGGACTACGGGGGCAATCAGCCCCAGCATTTT. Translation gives CSVAEDYGGNQPQHF.

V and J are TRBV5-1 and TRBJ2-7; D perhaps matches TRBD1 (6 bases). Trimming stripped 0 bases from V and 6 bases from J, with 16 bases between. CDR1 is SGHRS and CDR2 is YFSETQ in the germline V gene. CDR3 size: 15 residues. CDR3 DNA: TGCGCCAGCAGCTTGGAGGTTAACAGGGATACCGAGCAGTACTTC. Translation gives CASSLEVNRDTEQYF.

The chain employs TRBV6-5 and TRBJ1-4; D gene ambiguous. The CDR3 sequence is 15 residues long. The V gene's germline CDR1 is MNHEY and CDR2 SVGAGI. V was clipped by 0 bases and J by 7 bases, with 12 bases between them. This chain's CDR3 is CASSYSGQTSEKLFF. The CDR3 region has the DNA TGTGCCAGCAGTTACTCGGGCCAAACGAGTGAAAAACTGTTTTTT.

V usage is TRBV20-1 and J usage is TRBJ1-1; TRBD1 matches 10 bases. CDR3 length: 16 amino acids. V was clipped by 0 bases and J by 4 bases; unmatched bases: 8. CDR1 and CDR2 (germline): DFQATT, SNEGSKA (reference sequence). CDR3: CSARDLTGGVSTEAFF. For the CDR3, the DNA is TGCAGTGCTAGAGATCTGACAGGGGGCGTCAGCACTGAAGCTTTCTTT.

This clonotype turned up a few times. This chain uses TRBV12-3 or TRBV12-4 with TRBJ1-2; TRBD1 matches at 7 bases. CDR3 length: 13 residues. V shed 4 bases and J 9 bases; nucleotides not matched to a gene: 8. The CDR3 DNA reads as TGTGCCAGCAGTTCCGAGACAGGGCGAAGCTACACCTTC. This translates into CASSSETGRSYTF.

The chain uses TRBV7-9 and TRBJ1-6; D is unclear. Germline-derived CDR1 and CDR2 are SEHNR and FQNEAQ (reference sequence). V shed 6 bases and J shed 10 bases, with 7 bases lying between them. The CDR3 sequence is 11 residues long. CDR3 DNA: TGTGCCAGCAGTAAAGAATCACCCCTCCACTTT. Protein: CASSKESPLHF.

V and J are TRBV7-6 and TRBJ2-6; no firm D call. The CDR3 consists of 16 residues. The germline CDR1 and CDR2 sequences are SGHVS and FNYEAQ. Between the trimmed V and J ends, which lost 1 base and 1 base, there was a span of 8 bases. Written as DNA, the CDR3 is TGTGCCAGCAGCTTAGTAGCTGGGTCTGGGGCCAACGTCCTGACTTTC. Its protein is CASSLVAGSGANVLTF.

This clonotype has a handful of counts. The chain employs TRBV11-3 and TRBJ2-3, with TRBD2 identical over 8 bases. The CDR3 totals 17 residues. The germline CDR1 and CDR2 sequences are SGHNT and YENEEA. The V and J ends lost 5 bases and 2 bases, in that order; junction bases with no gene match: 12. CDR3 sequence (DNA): TGTGCCAGCAGCCCCCGATCAGCGGGAGTTACCACAGATACGCAGTATTTT. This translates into CASSPRSAGVTTDTQYF.

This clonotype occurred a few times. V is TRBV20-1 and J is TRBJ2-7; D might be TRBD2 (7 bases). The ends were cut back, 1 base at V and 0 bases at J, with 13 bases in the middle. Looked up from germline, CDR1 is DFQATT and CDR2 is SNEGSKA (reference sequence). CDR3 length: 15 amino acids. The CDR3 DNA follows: TGCAGTGCTAGAGCAGGGGAGGGTTTCTCCTACGAGCAGTACTTC. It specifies CSARAGEGFSYEQYF.

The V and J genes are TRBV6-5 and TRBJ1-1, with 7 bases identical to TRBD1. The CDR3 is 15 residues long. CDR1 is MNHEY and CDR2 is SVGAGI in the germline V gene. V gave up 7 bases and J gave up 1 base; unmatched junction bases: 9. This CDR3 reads CASISSGTENTEAFF. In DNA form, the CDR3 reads TGTGCCAGCATCTCCTCAGGGACAGAGAACACTGAAGCTTTCTTT.

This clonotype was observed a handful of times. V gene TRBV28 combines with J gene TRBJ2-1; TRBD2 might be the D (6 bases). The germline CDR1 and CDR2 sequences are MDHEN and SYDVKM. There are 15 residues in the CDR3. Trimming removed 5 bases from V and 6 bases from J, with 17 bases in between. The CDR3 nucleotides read TGTGCCAGCAGTCCGCGACTAGACCGCGCCAATGAGCAGTTCTTC. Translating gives CASSPRLDRANEQFF.

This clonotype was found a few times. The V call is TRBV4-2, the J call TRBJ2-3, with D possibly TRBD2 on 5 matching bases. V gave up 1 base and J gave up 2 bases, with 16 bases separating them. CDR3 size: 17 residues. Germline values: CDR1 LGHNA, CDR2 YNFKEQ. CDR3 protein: CASSQGAVLLYTDTQYF. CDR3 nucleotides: TGTGCCAGCAGCCAAGGAGCGGTCCTTCTTTACACAGATACGCAGTATTTT.

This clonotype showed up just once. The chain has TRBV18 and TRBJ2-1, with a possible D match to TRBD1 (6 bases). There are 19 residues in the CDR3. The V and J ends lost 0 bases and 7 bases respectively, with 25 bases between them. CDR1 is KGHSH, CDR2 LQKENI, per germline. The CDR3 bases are TGTGCCAGCTCACCACCAATCGGGACAAGGAAATACCTGGGGAATGAGCAGTTCTTC. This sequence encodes CASSPPIGTRKYLGNEQFF.

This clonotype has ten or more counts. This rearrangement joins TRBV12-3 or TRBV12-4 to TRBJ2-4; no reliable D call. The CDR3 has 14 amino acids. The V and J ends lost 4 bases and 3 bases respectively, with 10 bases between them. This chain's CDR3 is CASSSAWGKNIQYF. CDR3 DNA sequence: TGTGCCAGCAGTTCCGCTTGGGGCAAAAACATTCAGTACTTC.

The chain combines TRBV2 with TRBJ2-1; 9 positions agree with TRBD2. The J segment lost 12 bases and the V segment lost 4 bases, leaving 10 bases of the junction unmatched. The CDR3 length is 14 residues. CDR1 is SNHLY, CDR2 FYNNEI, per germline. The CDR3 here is CASSGTSALEGQFF. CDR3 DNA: TGTGCCAGCAGTGGGACTAGCGCGCTGGAGGGGCAGTTCTTC.

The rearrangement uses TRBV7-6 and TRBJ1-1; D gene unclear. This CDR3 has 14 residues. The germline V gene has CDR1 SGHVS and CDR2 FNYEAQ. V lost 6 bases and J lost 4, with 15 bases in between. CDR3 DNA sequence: TGTGCCAGCAGAGGTGGGCAGTCCGCCACTGAAGCTTTCTTT. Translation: CASRGGQSATEAFF.

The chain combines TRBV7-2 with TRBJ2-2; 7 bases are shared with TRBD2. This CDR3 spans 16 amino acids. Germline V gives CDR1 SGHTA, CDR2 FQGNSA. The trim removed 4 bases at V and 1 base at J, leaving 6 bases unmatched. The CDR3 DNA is TGTGCCAGCAGCTCTCTAGCGGTAATGAACACCGGGGAGCTGTTTTTT. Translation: CASSSLAVMNTGELFF.

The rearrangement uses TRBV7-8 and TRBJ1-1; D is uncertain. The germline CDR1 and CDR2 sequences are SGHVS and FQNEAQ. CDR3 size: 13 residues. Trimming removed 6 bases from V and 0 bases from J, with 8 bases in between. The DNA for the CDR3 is TGTGCCAGCAGTTCCACGCTGAACACTGAAGCTTTCTTT. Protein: CASSSTLNTEAFF.

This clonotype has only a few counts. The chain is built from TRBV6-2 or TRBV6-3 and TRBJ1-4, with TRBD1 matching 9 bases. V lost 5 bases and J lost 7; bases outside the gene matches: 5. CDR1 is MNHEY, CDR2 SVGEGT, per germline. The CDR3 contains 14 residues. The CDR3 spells CASSKQGAGEKLFF. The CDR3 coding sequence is TGTGCCAGCAGTAAACAGGGGGCTGGTGAAAAACTGTTTTTT.